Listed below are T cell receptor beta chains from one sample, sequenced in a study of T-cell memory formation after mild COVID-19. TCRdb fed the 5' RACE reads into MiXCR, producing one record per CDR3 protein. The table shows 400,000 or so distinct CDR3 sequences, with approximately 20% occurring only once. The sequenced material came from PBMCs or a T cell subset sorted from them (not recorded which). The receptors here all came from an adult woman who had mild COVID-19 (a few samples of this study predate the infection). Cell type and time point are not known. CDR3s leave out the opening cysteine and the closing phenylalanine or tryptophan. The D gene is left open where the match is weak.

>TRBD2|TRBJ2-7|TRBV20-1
SARGGTMSYEQY
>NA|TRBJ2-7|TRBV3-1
ASSQVGREQY
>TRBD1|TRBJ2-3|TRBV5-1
ASSFRGRGTDTQY
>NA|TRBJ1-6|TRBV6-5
ASSFASAVALH
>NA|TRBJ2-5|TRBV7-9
ASSSSNFGTPKSETQY
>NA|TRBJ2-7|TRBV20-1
SAREGAERSYEQY
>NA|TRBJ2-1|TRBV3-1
ASSFRSGGSRNEQF
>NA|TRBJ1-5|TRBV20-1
SARDHRVGNQPQH
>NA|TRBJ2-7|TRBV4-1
ASSLLAARGGEQY
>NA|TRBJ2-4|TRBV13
ASSPPGGLGKNIQY
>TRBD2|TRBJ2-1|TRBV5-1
ASSGSSGGEQF
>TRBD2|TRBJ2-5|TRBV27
ASSRRLAGPQETQY
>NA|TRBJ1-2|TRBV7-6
ASSPAGGLTNYGYT
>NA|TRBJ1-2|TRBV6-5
ASSYSGAYGYT
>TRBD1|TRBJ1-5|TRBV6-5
ASRKQGAREQPQH
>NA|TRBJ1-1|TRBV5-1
ASSLARGNTEAF
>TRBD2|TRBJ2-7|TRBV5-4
ASSSTGGSKYEQY
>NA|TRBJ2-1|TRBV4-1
ASSPFAGSSYNEQF
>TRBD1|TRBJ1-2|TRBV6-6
ASSSGTGGYGYT
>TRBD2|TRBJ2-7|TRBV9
ASSPQGAGGYEQY
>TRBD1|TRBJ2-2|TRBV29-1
SVEPGQGTGELF
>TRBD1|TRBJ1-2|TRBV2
ASSEDWTGMKGYT
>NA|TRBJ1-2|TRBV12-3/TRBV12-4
ASSRNSYGYT
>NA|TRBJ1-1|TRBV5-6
ASSLAGGRMNTEAF
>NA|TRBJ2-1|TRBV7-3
ASSPQGLYNEQF